One and the same sample provided the 21 T cell receptor beta chains below, sequenced in a study of OX40 agonist ivuxolimab in advanced cancers. The method was immunoSEQ multiplex PCR; TCRdb's version includes in-frame clones alone and lacks a portion of them. The repertoire includes roughly 89,000 clones, about 90% of them detected once, and about 7.7% sits in the top ten. The sample here was CD4+ or CD8+ T cells sorted from blood, taken in a trial of the OX40 agonist ivuxolimab. The receptor source for this set is an adult with an advanced solid tumor such as melanoma, head and neck, liver or kidney cancer.

V usage is TRBV5-1 and J usage is TRBJ2-3; 9 positions agree with TRBD1. The J segment lost 4 bases and the V segment lost 3 bases, leaving 6 bases of the junction unmatched. CDR1 and CDR2 from the germline V gene are SGHRS and YFSETQ. The CDR3 consists of 15 residues. The CDR3 loop reads CASSYRDRDADTQYF. CDR3 DNA: TGCGCCAGCAGCTACCGGGACAGGGACGCAGATACGCAGTATTTT.

The chain carries TRBV7-9 and TRBJ1-4; D remains ambiguous. The CDR3 consists of 14 residues. Germline values: CDR1 SEHNR, CDR2 FQNEAQ (reference sequence). The V and J ends lost 7 bases and 0 bases respectively, with 9 bases between them. CDR3 bases: TGTGCCAGCACCCTCCCCACAACTAATGAAAAACTGTTTTTT. It translates to CASTLPTTNEKLFF. Full variable domain (remainder filled in from reference TRBV7-9 and TRBJ1-4): DTGVSQNPRHKITKRGQNVTFRCDPISEHNRLYWYRQTLGQGPEFLTYFQNEAQLEKSRLLSDRFSAERPKGSFSTLEIQRTEQGDSAMYLCASTLPTTNEKLFFGSGTQLSVL.

This chain joins TRBV27 and TRBJ2-3; D not resolved. V was cut by 0 bases and J by 4 bases, with 5 bases left in between. Per germline, CDR1 MNHEY and CDR2 SMNVEV (reference sequence). This CDR3 is 13 amino acids long. The CDR3 loop reads CASSLSAADTQYF. CDR3 nucleotides: TGTGCCAGCAGTTTATCTGCCGCAGATACGCAGTATTTT.

In this sample, this clone turned up once. The chain has TRBV2 and TRBJ1-1; D unclear. This CDR3 is built from 13 residues. Trimming removed 7 bases from V and 1 base from J, with 10 bases in between. Germline CDR1 reads SNHLY; CDR2 reads FYNNEI. The CDR3 here is CASKKRGNTEAFF. CDR3 coding DNA: TGTGCCAGCAAAAAACGGGGGAACACTGAAGCTTTCTTT.

The chain uses TRBV29-1 and TRBJ2-7, with 11 positions matching TRBD1. CDR1 is SQVTM and CDR2 is ANQGSEA in the germline V gene. The CDR3 loop spans 13 amino acids. The V segment lost 6 bases and the J segment 2 bases; nucleotides outside the gene matches: 3. CDR3 amino acids: CSVPGQGAYEQYF. CDR3 DNA: TGCAGCGTACCGGGACAGGGGGCCTACGAGCAGTACTTC.

This chain connects TRBV11-3 to TRBJ2-3; 8 bases fit TRBD2. CDR1 and CDR2 (germline): SGHNT, YENEEA. The CDR3 extends over 15 amino acids. V lost 7 bases to trimming and J lost 4 bases; unmatched junction nucleotides: 10. CDR3: CASKQAGVVPDTQYF. The CDR3 DNA is TGTGCCAGCAAACAAGCGGGAGTGGTGCCAGATACGCAGTATTTT.

A single count supports this clone. The rearrangement joins TRBV11-3 to TRBJ2-4, with D uncertain. This CDR3 comprises 13 residues. CDR1 and CDR2 (germline): SGHNT, YENEEA. The V and J ends lost 3 bases and 11 bases respectively, with 14 bases between them. The CDR3 DNA is TGTGCCAGCAGCTTGGTTTGGGGTACCCTTCAGTACTTC. Amino acids: CASSLVWGTLQYF.

The chain is built from TRBV29-1 and TRBJ2-5, with D perhaps TRBD2 (5 bases). CDR1 and CDR2 (germline): SQVTM, ANQGSEA. This CDR3 comprises 14 residues. V was clipped by 3 bases and J by 5 bases, with 16 bases between them. As DNA, the CDR3 is TGCAGCGTTGATGGAGCGGAGCTAGGGGAGACCCAGTACTTC. It yields the protein CSVDGAELGETQYF.

This rearrangement joins TRBV27 to TRBJ2-7; no clear D gene. Germline CDR1 MNHEY, CDR2 SMNVEV (reference sequence). The CDR3 runs to 14 residues. Trimming cost V 6 bases and J 0 bases, with 12 bases left between them. DNA of the CDR3: TGTGCCAGCAGGGGATGGACCAGCTCCTACGAGCAGTACTTC. Translating it yields CASRGWTSSYEQYF.

The chain combines TRBV5-8 with TRBJ2-5, with a weak D call TRBD1 (7 bases). Germline values: CDR1 SGHTS, CDR2 YDEGEE. V lost 0 bases, J lost 2 bases, and 17 bases lay in between. The CDR3 runs to 17 residues. CDR3 protein: CASSLGRQGGKQETQYF. The CDR3 coding sequence is TGTGCCAGCAGCTTGGGAAGACAGGGAGGAAAGCAAGAGACCCAGTACTTC.

The V call is TRBV7-8, the J call TRBJ2-5; D remains ambiguous. V was shortened by 2 bases and J by 0 bases, with 13 bases between the two germline ends. The CDR3 is 16 residues long. From germline, CDR1 is SGHVS and CDR2 FQNEAQ. CDR3 region: CASSLYRHRDQETQYF. CDR3 sequence (DNA): TGTGCCAGCAGCTTATATAGACACAGAGACCAAGAGACCCAGTACTTC.

This chain uses TRBV28 with TRBJ2-7; D gene unclear. There are 11 residues in the CDR3. Trimming removed 6 bases at V and 12 bases at J, with 15 bases between. Germline V gene sequence: CDR1 MDHEN, CDR2 SYDVKM. The chain's CDR3 is CASSLQGARYF. In DNA form, the CDR3 reads TGTGCCAGCAGCTTACAAGGAGCTCGGTACTTC.

The chain links TRBV19 to TRBJ2-4; D is ambiguous. V was shortened by 0 bases and J by 4 bases, with 22 bases between the two germline ends. The CDR3 is 19 amino acids. Germline assignment: CDR1 LNHDA and CDR2 SQIVND (reference sequence). The CDR3 region is CASSIDRDWAATPKNIQYF. The CDR3 coding sequence is TGTGCCAGTAGTATAGATCGAGATTGGGCAGCAACCCCTAAAAACATTCAGTACTTC.

The chain combines TRBV6-5 with TRBJ2-3, with D possibly called TRBD1 or TRBD2 (5 bases each). CDR3 size: 15 residues. Trimming pared 6 bases from V and 0 bases from J, leaving 13 bases between. Germline V gives CDR1 MNHEY, CDR2 SVGAGI. The CDR3 region has the DNA TGTGCCAGCAGGGAAAGTGAGGGGAGCACAGATACGCAGTATTTT. Amino acid sequence: CASRESEGSTDTQYF.

The CDR3 spells CASSLAGTGATDTQYF. The CDR3 region has the DNA TGCGCCAGCAGCTTGGCCGGGACAGGGGCCACAGATACGCAGTATTTT. The chain uses TRBV5-1 and TRBJ2-3; the match to TRBD1 covers 10 bases. V gave up 0 bases and J gave up 2 bases; unmatched junction bases: 3. Germline V lookup: CDR1 SGHRS, CDR2 YFSETQ. The CDR3 contains 16 residues.

The chain joins TRBV27 to TRBJ2-3; 9 bases line up with TRBD1. V lost 4 bases to trimming and J lost 8 bases; unmatched junction nucleotides: 4. The CDR3 runs 13 residues. The V gene's germline CDR1 is MNHEY and CDR2 SMNVEV (reference sequence). CDR3 DNA: TGTGCCAGCAGTTGGACAGGGGTGGGTACGCAGTATTTT. Amino acid sequence: CASSWTGVGTQYF.

V and J are TRBV9 and TRBJ2-3; 10 nucleotides align to TRBD1. Unmatched junction bases numbered 6, after V lost 6 bases and J lost 5 bases. The CDR3 totals 14 residues. The germline CDR1 and CDR2 sequences are SGDLS and YYNGEE. The CDR3 is CASTEDRGKDTQYF. CDR3 bases: TGTGCCAGCACCGAGGACAGGGGGAAAGATACGCAGTATTTT.

The J gene is TRBJ1-5, the V gene TRBV5-6, with 8 bases identical to TRBD1. Germline V CDR1 and CDR2: SGHDT, YYEEEE. The CDR3 extends over 15 amino acids. The junction had 13 bases not matched to a gene; V was cut back by 7 bases and J by 7 bases. The CDR3 bases are TGTGCCAGCTCAGCTTCGCAGGGGGCTGCGCAGCCCCAGCATTTT. This encodes CASSASQGAAQPQHF.

The chain recombines TRBV27 with TRBJ1-2, with D tentatively TRBD1 (5 bases). V was clipped by 6 bases and J by 5 bases, with 16 bases between them. The germline gives CDR1 MNHEY, CDR2 SMNVEV (reference sequence). This CDR3 spans 14 amino acids. The CDR3 DNA sequence: TGTGCCAGCAGGCATCTCGGGACGAATTATGGCTACACCTTC. This sequence encodes CASRHLGTNYGYTF.

This chain joins TRBV12-2 and TRBJ2-3; TRBD2, as called in the table, went unchecked against the DNA. TRBV12-2 is termed a pseudogene. CDR3 length: 15 amino acids. The DNA of the CDR3 is TGTGCAAGTCGCCCGGACTGTGCGGTCACAGATACGCAGTATTTT. It translates to CASRPDCAVTDTQYF.

This clone was seen a handful of times. V gene TRBV14 combines with J gene TRBJ1-5, with no clear D. Germline CDR1 SGHDN, CDR2 FVKESK. This CDR3 is 13 amino acids long. Between the trimmed V and J ends, which lost 2 bases and 7 bases, there was a span of 9 bases. The CDR3 reads CASSQYTGQPQHF. CDR3 coding DNA: TGTGCCAGCAGCCAATACACGGGGCAGCCCCAGCATTTT.